This T cell receptor (beta chain) was observed in a study of T-cell reconstitution after alpha-beta-depleted transplantation in children. Unique molecular identifiers were incorporated into the prepared TCRbeta library. MiXCR was run by TCRdb on the PCR reads, yielding one entry per CDR3 protein. Of hundreds of thousands of distinct CDR3 sequences detected, approximately 12% appear once; the ten largest clones hold about 4%. V shed 4 bases and J 0 bases; nucleotides not matched to a gene: 11. The CDR3 extends over 18 amino acids. This receptor was identified in a human donor who donated a stem cell graft to a child with Fanconi anemia. The sample was PBMCs, taken from the stem cell graft. The chain couples TRBV12-3 or TRBV12-4 to TRBJ2-2; 7 positions match TRBD2. CDR3 bases: TGTGCCAGCAGTTCCGCTCCGGGACTACCAGCGAACACCGGGGAGCTGTTTTTT. This sequence encodes CASSSAPGLPANTGELFF.